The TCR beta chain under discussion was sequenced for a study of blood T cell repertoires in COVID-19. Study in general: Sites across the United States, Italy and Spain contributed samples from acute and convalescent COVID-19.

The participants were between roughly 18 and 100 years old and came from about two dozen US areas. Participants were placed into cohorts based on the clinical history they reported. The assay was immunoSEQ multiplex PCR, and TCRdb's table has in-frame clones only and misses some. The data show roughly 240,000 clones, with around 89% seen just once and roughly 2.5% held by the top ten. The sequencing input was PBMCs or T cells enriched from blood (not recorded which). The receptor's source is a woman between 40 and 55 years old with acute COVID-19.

The CDR3 nucleotides are TGCGCCAGCAGTCAAGGACAGGGGATTCAAGAGACCCAGTACTTC. It encodes CASSQGQGIQETQYF. The genes are TRBV10-1 and TRBJ2-5; 9 bases fit TRBD1. Trimming took 5 bases from V and 2 from J; bases not matched to a gene: 6. The CDR3 consists of 15 residues. From germline, CDR1 is WNHNN and CDR2 SYGVQD (reference sequence).